What follows are 25 T cell receptor beta chains derived from one specimen sequenced in a study of PD-1 blockade in classical Hodgkin lymphoma. All trial patients relapsed after autologous stem cell transplantation. Sequencing used immunoSEQ multiplex PCR; TCRdb keeps in-frame clones, though not all of them. The sample holds around 4,000 clones, over 75% seen once. The material sequenced was peripheral blood mononuclear cells (PBMCs), taken at baseline. These receptors came from a human donor with classical Hodgkin lymphoma.

This clone is a singleton in its sample. This rearrangement joins TRBV4-1 to TRBJ1-1, with TRBD1 as a possible D gene (6 bases). Trimming shortened V by 5 bases and J by 3 bases, and 10 bases separated the two germline ends. Germline V gene lookup returns CDR1 MGHRA and CDR2 YSYEKL. The CDR3 covers 13 residues. CDR3 region: CASSKRGDTEAFF. The CDR3 DNA is TGCGCCAGCAGCAAGAGGGGGGACACTGAAGCTTTCTTT.

The V call is TRBV7-9, the J call TRBJ2-3; the match to TRBD1 covers 8 bases. CDR3 size: 18 residues. With V trimmed by 5 bases and J by 3 bases, 16 bases remained unmatched. CDR1 is SEHNR, CDR2 FQNEAQ, per germline (reference sequence). CDR3 amino acids: CASSRDRRPPSGTDTQYF. For the CDR3, the DNA is TGTGCCAGCAGCCGGGACAGGCGACCCCCCTCGGGGACAGATACGCAGTATTTT.

The rearrangement joins TRBV2 to TRBJ2-7; D remains ambiguous. The CDR3 runs 12 residues. The V end was cut by 3 bases, the J end by 2 bases, with 5 bases between. CDR1 SNHLY and CDR2 FYNNEI come from the germline V gene. The CDR3 protein is CASSDETYEQYF. CDR3 DNA: TGTGCCAGCAGTGACGAAACCTACGAGCAGTACTTC.

This clone was observed once. V and J are TRBV2 and TRBJ1-4, with 7 bases that match TRBD1. J gave up 3 bases and V 5 bases, and 9 bases lay outside the gene matches. Germline V gene sequence: CDR1 SNHLY, CDR2 FYNNEI. The CDR3 runs 16 residues. The CDR3 spells CASSWDRGVPNEKLFF. Here the CDR3 DNA reads TGTGCCAGCAGTTGGGACAGAGGGGTACCTAATGAAAAACTGTTTTTT. Full variable domain (outside the CDR3, taken from reference TRBV2 and TRBJ1-4): EPEVTQTPSHQVTQMGQEVILRCVPISNHLYFYWYRQILGQKVEFLVSFYNNEISEKSEIFDDQFSVERPDGSNFTLKIRSTKLEDSAMYFCASSWDRGVPNEKLFFGSGTQLSVL.

This clone was counted only a few times. The CDR3 sequence: CASSELPQGTSYEQYF. DNA for the CDR3: TGCGCCAGCAGTGAGCTCCCACAGGGGACATCCTACGAGCAGTACTTC. The chain combines TRBV10-2 with TRBJ2-7; TRBD1 matches at 7 bases. The V gene end was trimmed by 2 bases and the J gene end by 1 base; junction bases not matched to a gene: 8. CDR1 is WSHSY and CDR2 is SAAADI in the germline V gene. The CDR3 loop spans 16 amino acids.

The genes are TRBV28 and TRBJ1-1; no reliable D call. V lost 6 bases to trimming and J lost 1 base, with 6 bases between them. This CDR3 has 12 residues. CDR1 and CDR2 (germline): MDHEN, SYDVKM. The CDR3 reads CASRSANTEAFF. CDR3 DNA sequence: TGTGCCAGCAGATCCGCGAACACTGAAGCTTTCTTT.

The rearrangement joins TRBV28 to TRBJ2-7; 7 bases align to TRBD1. The CDR3 extends over 14 amino acids. J gave up 6 bases and V 7 bases, and 12 bases lay outside the gene matches. Germline values: CDR1 MDHEN, CDR2 SYDVKM. For the CDR3, the DNA is TGTGCCAGCAAACGTGGAGACAGGGTCAGCGAGCAGTACTTC. Translation: CASKRGDRVSEQYF. Filled out from reference TRBV28 and TRBJ2-7, the complete variable domain reads DVKVTQSSRYLVKRTGEKVFLECVQDMDHENMFWYRQDPGLGLRLIYFSYDVKMKEKGDIPEGYSVSREKKERFSLILESASTNQTSMYLCASKRGDRVSEQYFGPGTRLTVT.

The rearrangement joins TRBV4-3 to TRBJ1-2; maybe TRBD1 (5 bases). The length of the CDR3 is 13 residues. Deletions cut 0 bases from V and 7 bases from J, with 9 bases between. CDR1 and CDR2 from the germline V gene are LGHNA and YSLEER. The CDR3 protein is CASSQDREFGYTF. The CDR3 coding sequence is TGCGCCAGCAGCCAAGACAGGGAATTTGGCTACACCTTC.

The chain has TRBV7-6 and TRBJ2-6; tentative D call: TRBD1 (5 bases). The V end lost 6 bases, the J end lost 0 bases, and 12 bases lay between the germline ends. The germline gives CDR1 SGHVS, CDR2 FNYEAQ. The CDR3 runs to 16 residues. CDR3 sequence: CASSFGHLSGANVLTF. In DNA form, the CDR3 reads TGTGCCAGCAGTTTCGGACACCTCTCTGGGGCCAACGTCCTGACTTTC.

CDR3 nucleotides: TGTGCCAGCAGTGCCCCCGGGGGGACTAGCGGACCGGAAGATACGCAGTATTTT. Its translation is CASSAPGGTSGPEDTQYF. The V gene is TRBV6-1, the J gene TRBJ2-3, with 11 bases that match TRBD2. Trimming removed 4 bases from V and 5 bases from J; junction bases left unmatched: 14. The CDR3 loop spans 18 amino acids. The germline V gene encodes CDR1 MNHNS and CDR2 SASEGT.

The chain joins TRBV7-6 to TRBJ2-3; 13 nucleotides match TRBD2. With V trimmed by 4 bases and J by 4 bases, 5 bases remained unmatched. Germline lookup yields CDR1 SGHVS and CDR2 FNYEAQ. The CDR3 length is 16 residues. The CDR3 loop is CASSSTSGGAADTQYF. The DNA of the CDR3 is TGTGCCAGCAGCTCAACTAGCGGGGGGGCCGCAGATACGCAGTATTTT.

The chain is built from TRBV10-2 and TRBJ2-7; perhaps TRBD1 as D (5 bases). The CDR3 is made up of 13 amino acids. The V end was cut by 3 bases, the J end by 2 bases, with 8 bases between. Germline CDR1 and CDR2: WSHSY and SAAADI. DNA for the CDR3: TGCGCCAGCAGTGAAGCAGGGACCTACGAGCAGTACTTC. Translation gives CASSEAGTYEQYF.

The V gene is TRBV6-1, the J gene TRBJ1-1, with a possible D match to TRBD1 (5 bases). The V and J ends lost 6 bases and 10 bases respectively, with 24 bases between them. The CDR3 loop spans 15 amino acids. Per germline, CDR1 MNHNS and CDR2 SASEGT. As DNA, the CDR3 is TGTGCCAGCAGCCCCCCGCGGACGGGAGGGGAGCGAGCTTTCTTT. Translated: CASSPPRTGGERAFF.

The chain employs TRBV7-8 and TRBJ2-1, with 12 bases that match TRBD1. Looked up from germline, CDR1 is SGHVS and CDR2 is FQNEAQ. This CDR3 has 16 amino acids. Losses at the gene ends were 3 bases for V and 8 bases for J; bases not matched to a gene: 8. CDR3 loop: CASSFNAGQGAYEQFF. The CDR3 region has the DNA TGTGCCAGCAGCTTTAACGCGGGACAGGGGGCATATGAGCAGTTCTTC. Full variable domain (remainder filled in from reference TRBV7-8 and TRBJ2-1): GAGVSQSPRYKVAKRGQDVALRCDPISGHVSLFWYQQALGQGPEFLTYFQNEAQLDKSGLPSDRFFAERPEGSVSTLKIQRTQQEDSAVYLCASSFNAGQGAYEQFFGPGTRLTVL.

The genes are TRBV4-3 and TRBJ2-7; TRBD2 aligns across 12 bases. CDR1 and CDR2 from the germline V gene are LGHNA and YSLEER. The junction had 6 bases not matched to a gene; V was cut back by 1 base and J by 5 bases. The CDR3 is 16 residues long. CDR3 in DNA: TGCGCCAGCAGCCAAGTGACTAGCGGGGGTTTCGACGAGCAGTACTTC. Protein sequence: CASSQVTSGGFDEQYF.

The chain uses TRBV15 and TRBJ2-3; 7 positions match TRBD1. The V and J ends lost 3 bases and 3 bases, in that order; junction bases with no gene match: 9. There are 16 residues in the CDR3. The germline V gene encodes CDR1 LNHNV and CDR2 YYDKDF (reference sequence). DNA for the CDR3: TGTGCCACCAGCAGCGACAGGGCTAGGAGGACAGATACGCAGTATTTT. Its translation: CATSSDRARRTDTQYF.

V and J are TRBV5-1 and TRBJ2-2, with D unresolved. The V end was cut by 2 bases, the J end by 2 bases, with 4 bases between. In germline, CDR1 is SGHRS, CDR2 YFSETQ. The CDR3 sequence is 13 residues long. The CDR3 sequence is CASSLGNTGELFF. CDR3 in DNA: TGCGCCAGCAGCTTAGGAAACACCGGGGAGCTGTTTTTT.

The chain combines TRBV18 with TRBJ1-5; 8 nucleotides agree with TRBD1. CDR3 size: 15 residues. The junction had 6 bases not matched to a gene; V was cut back by 3 bases and J by 5 bases. Germline loops: CDR1 KGHSH, CDR2 LQKENI. The CDR3 bases are TGTGCCAGCTCACCGACAGGGGAGGTGGATCAGCCCCAGCATTTT. Translation gives CASSPTGEVDQPQHF.

The rearrangement uses TRBV7-9 and TRBJ2-3, with TRBD1 matching over 8 bases. The CDR3 totals 16 residues. Germline values: CDR1 SEHNR, CDR2 FQNEAQ (reference sequence). J gave up 4 bases and V 5 bases, and 11 bases lay outside the gene matches. The CDR3 DNA is TGTGCCAGCAGCCCTCGGACAGGGTTGTACTCAGATACGCAGTATTTT. It yields the protein CASSPRTGLYSDTQYF.

This sequence joins TRBV5-4 and TRBJ2-1, with TRBD2 matching 16 bases. The V gene end was trimmed by 3 bases and the J gene end by 9 bases; junction bases not matched to a gene: 3. The germline CDR1 and CDR2 sequences are SGHNT and YYREEE (reference sequence). This CDR3 is 15 amino acids long. The DNA for the CDR3 is TGTGCCAGCAGCTGGGGACTAGCGGGAGGGCCTGAGCAGTTCTTC. Its translation: CASSWGLAGGPEQFF.

V is TRBV23-1 and J is TRBJ2-5, with 7 positions matching TRBD1. TRBV23-1 is sorted into the ORF group, with uncertain function. This CDR3 is 18 amino acids long. V lost 6 bases and J lost 4; bases outside the gene matches: 20. The CDR3 sequence is CASSPSDLQGCVGETQYF. CDR3 nucleotide sequence: TGCGCCAGCAGCCCAAGCGATCTACAGGGGTGTGTAGGAGAGACCCAGTACTTC.

Written as DNA, the CDR3 is TGTGCCAGCCAGTATAGGGGGAATCAGCCCCAGCATTTT. Its translation is CASQYRGNQPQHF. The V gene is TRBV28, the J gene TRBJ1-5; D may be TRBD1 (6 bases). Germline CDR1 and CDR2: MDHEN and SYDVKM. The CDR3 is 13 amino acids. Trimming removed 8 bases at V and 4 bases at J, with 12 bases between.

The CDR3, as DNA: TGTGCCAGCAGTTACGGCAGTTACGACGAGCAGTACTTC. Encoded protein: CASSYGSYDEQYF. The V call is TRBV6-5, the J call TRBJ2-7; D is unresolved. Germline V gene lookup returns CDR1 MNHEY and CDR2 SVGAGI. Trimming stripped 2 bases from V and 5 bases from J, with 10 bases between. The CDR3 has 13 amino acids.

The chain uses TRBV28 and TRBJ2-1, with 9 bases matching TRBD2. The CDR3 covers 17 residues. Trimming at V came to 1 base and at J to 8 bases, leaving 12 bases not matched to a gene. Per germline, CDR1 MDHEN and CDR2 SYDVKM. CDR3 DNA: TGTGCCAGCAGTTTATATCCCCTGCGGGAGGGTCGTGATGAGCAGTTCTTC. Its protein is CASSLYPLREGRDEQFF.

About this clone: A read error may produce the germline difference seen at one junction end. The chain uses TRBV29-1 and TRBJ1-6, with 7 bases lining up with TRBD1. CDR3 length equals 10 residues. The germline gives CDR1 SQVTM, CDR2 ANQGSEA. CDR3 sequence reads: CSVENRGIRF. The CDR3 DNA is TGCAGCGTTGAGAACAGGGGAATTAGATTT. The full variable domain, rest sourced from reference TRBV29-1 and TRBJ1-6, is SAVISQKPSRDICQRGTSLTIQCQVDSQVTMMFWYRQQPGQSLTLIATANQGSEATYESGFVIDKFPISRPNLTFSTLTVSNMSPEDSSIYLCSVENRGIRFGNGTRLTVT.